This TCR beta chain was sequenced during a study of regulatory T cells in long-lasting Graves disease. To make TCR beta libraries, researchers used iRepertoire HTBI primers and Arm-PCR of CDR3 regions. TCRdb fed the multiplex PCR reads into MiXCR, producing one record per CDR3 protein. Of under 500,000 distinct CDR3 sequences in the sample, roughly 20% were seen once. Time point of the sample: persistent/refractory GD, antithyroid drugs over 5 years with positive TRAb. After RNA was extracted from PBMCs, the TCR library was made from it. From an endocrinology department in Xi'an, China, came the patients. This clonotype was detected a few times. Its antigen is unidentified. Study findings and constraints: Repertoires from persistent disease leaned toward TRBV28, TRBJ1-2 and TRBJ2-5. Sample size, which was small, may have reduced accuracy. Persistent Graves' patients had lower TCR diversity than newly diagnosed ones.

Trimming stripped 6 bases from V and 3 bases from J, with 14 bases between. Germline V CDR1 and CDR2: MNHNS, SASEGT. The CDR3 totals 14 residues. Specimen: peripheral blood mononuclear cells (PBMCs), collected when the disease was refractory, from a patient treated with antithyroid drugs. The genes are TRBV6-1 and TRBJ1-2; the D is unclear. This clonotype originated in a female donor with Graves disease. CDR3 loop: CASRSRKGYYGYTF. The CDR3 nucleotides read TGTGCCAGCAGGAGCCGTAAGGGCTACTATGGCTACACCTTC.